Given below is one T cell receptor beta chain in context. Its target antigen remains unknown. There are no base qualities to consult, and no much larger clone falls within one base. The data stem from a study of PD-L1 blockade in urothelial cancer (dated by TCRdb to about 2017). For the study in its entirety: Every patient began therapy at some point between 2013 and 2015 and was given atezolizumab 1,200 mg intravenously every 3 weeks. About nine tenths of the roughly 29 patients were males with bladder-origin urothelial cancer, and about 60% of the roughly 29 reported a prior smoking history. An ECOG performance status of 0 or 1 was recorded for the patients, and 0 to 3 prior chemotherapy regimens had been received by the patients. Blood samples were analyzed 3 weeks after the start of treatment (second dose) and 6 weeks after the start of treatment. A median of roughly 140,000 T cells and just over 80,000 unique TCRs was obtained from blood samples, and a median clonality of approximately 0.077 was observed. An exploratory multi-omic analysis was conducted of the somatic, immune and clinical correlates of response to PD-L1 blockade with atezolizumab in urothelial cancer. Pretreatment tumor samples and matched peripheral blood, collected serially before and after atezolizumab treatment, underwent TCR sequencing. Durable clinical benefit was defined as progression-free survival longer than 6 months, and TCR features were also tested against progression-free and overall survival. In the same patients, whole exome sequencing and RNA sequencing of pretreatment tumors were performed in addition to TCR sequencing. Durable clinical benefit was achieved by nine patients and was not achieved by 20 patients. Pretreatment blood TCR-seq was available for fewer than 30 patients, at least one posttreatment blood collection was obtained for some 25 patients, and tumor TCR-seq was available for some 25 patients. What the research found in general, with its limitations: Patients with durable benefit showed greater expansion of tumor-associated TCR clones in peripheral blood 3 weeks after starting treatment (n ≈ 21, p = 0.022). Because of the small sample size (n ≈ 29) and the many exploratory analyses performed, the results are intended to be regarded as hypothesis-generating. Improved progression-free and overall survival was associated with having pretreatment peripheral blood TCR clonality below the median.

According to the study, the label for this sample's time point signals: pretreatment peripheral blood. A total of roughly 30 patients with locally advanced or metastatic urothelial carcinoma, treated at Memorial Sloan Kettering on a trial protocol, made up the cohort. Peripheral blood mononuclear cells were collected from each patient pretreatment and during treatment, giving between 1 and 8 total time points per patient. The Qiagen DNeasy Blood extraction kit was used to purify genomic DNA from total PBMCs and tumor samples. PBMCs were collected pretreatment and during treatment and were isolated and stored as previously described. The cysteine opens and the phenylalanine closes a CDR3 of 17 amino acids. The CDR3 DNA has 51 bases and is translated from base 1. V and J are truncated by 3 bases and 1 base respectively, leaving an intervening sequence of 16 bases. The germline V gene supplies CDR1 KGHSH and CDR2 LQKENI.

Synthetic TCR analog templates were spiked into each PCR so that absolute template abundance could be estimated from read counts. TCRbeta CDR3 regions were amplified from genomic DNA with bias-controlled V and J gene primers using the immunoSEQ assay. Rearranged TCRbeta segments were sequenced at approximately 20X coverage. The original methods were these. Clustering was used to correct sequencing errors, and CDR3s were annotated against IMGT so that V, D and J genes could be assigned. Downstream analyses used only productive TCRbeta rearrangements and left out out-of-frame or stop-codon sequences. Clonality was computed as one minus Shannon entropy normalized by the log of the number of unique productive sequences. Fisher's exact test with Benjamini-Hochberg correction, at a threshold of adjusted p below 0.01, was used to find clones that differed between time points or between blood and tumor. As stored in TCRdb, this immuneACCESS dataset retains in-frame rearrangements with V and J assigned. A fraction of the clones does not appear; measured against another copy, unresolved V genes explain less than half of the discrepancy, and the remainder lacks a known reason. The D gene and trimming were derived from the DNA, and the V and J assignments and clone size from that table. In all, the sample holds tens of thousands of clones, and 80% to 85% of those were seen once. Roughly 1.7% of the sample is held by the ten biggest clonotypes.

The V gene is TRBV18 and the J gene is TRBJ1-5; a tentative D match to TRBD1 spans 6 bases. The starting material was PBMCs, obtained around atezolizumab (anti-PD-L1) treatment. The clonotype was recovered from a man aged 50-59 years with urothelial cancer. The CDR3 protein is CASSPTGGARSNQPQHF. The nucleotide sequence reads TGTGCCAGCTCACCTACGGGGGGGGCGCGGAGCAATCAGCCCCAGCATTTT. The CDR3 plus the reference TRBV18 and TRBJ1-5 genes for the other parts give the full variable domain: NAGVMQNPRHLVRRRGQEARLRCSPMKGHSHVYWYRQLPEEGLKFMVYLQKENIIDESGMPKERFSAEFPKEGPSILRIQQVVRGDSAAYFCASSPTGGARSNQPQHFGDGTRLSIL.